This TCR beta chain was observed in a study of cytomegalovirus exposure and HLA in healthy donors. Notes on the study in general: Reportedly, diagnosis of cytomegalovirus status by the classifier showed high specificity and sensitivity. The later analysis indicated that the majority of CMV-associated TCR beta chains appeared HLA-restricted.

Turning to this clone: What it binds is unknown.

Both 60 Vbeta primers and 13 Jbeta primers went into the PCR. The data were produced by immunoSEQ multiplex PCR, yet TCRdb's version contains in-frame clones alone and is incomplete. The sample holds approximately 58,000 clones. There are 12 residues in the CDR3. The sequenced sample consisted of PBMCs. The genes are TRBV12-1 and TRBJ1-2; TRBD1, as called in the table, went unchecked against the DNA. TRBV12-1 is termed a pseudogene. The receptor was isolated from a woman aged 18-30 years in good health and CMV-seronegative. The CDR3 protein is CASSPAGNGYTF. Written as DNA, the CDR3 is TGTGCCAGCAGCCCGGCAGGGAACGGCTACACCTTC.